This T cell receptor beta chain was recorded in a study of blood T cells in healthy people across ages. Notes on the study in general: Changes in expanded clonotypes were possibly confounded, as the CMV status of donors was unknown.

Note on this clonotype: Antigen: not known.

CDR1 is DFQATT, CDR2 SNEGSKA, per germline (reference sequence). The germline V and J ends were trimmed by 5 bases and 4 bases, with 18 bases remaining between them. The CDR3 loop spans 14 amino acids. Then a second PCR, running roughly 6 to 12 cycles, was carried out with a sample-barcoded 5' primer and a J-beta primer mix. TCRdb used MiXCR to reprocess the 5' RACE reads, holding one entry per CDR3 protein. The table lists over a million distinct CDR3 sequences, almost 60% of them singletons. The TCR was taken from a man between 18 and 35 years old in good health. The chain employs TRBV20-1 and TRBJ2-7; D uncertain. Sequencing used blood. CDR3 sequence (DNA): TGCAGTGCTTCTCAGGATATGGCGGATTACGAGCAGTACTTC. The encoded protein is CSASQDMADYEQYF.